What follows describes a single T cell receptor (beta chain). Its target is not known. One end of the junction varies from germline; a read error may be responsible. The data were taken from a study of blood T cells in healthy people across ages. Study outcomes and limitations: Samples with more naive T cells showed higher observed beta diversity. The study could not conclusively compare naive and antigen-experienced cells, given its unsorted PBMCs.

A sample-barcoded 5' primer and a J-beta primer mix were used in a second PCR of roughly 6 to 11 cycles. The authors tagged each cDNA molecule using a template-switch adaptor with 12 random nucleotides. Each CDR3 protein gets one entry after TCRdb re-called the 5' RACE reads with MiXCR. The sample has around 1,800,000 distinct CDR3 sequences; about two fifths are singletons. In germline, CDR1 is SGDLS, CDR2 YYNGEE. The CDR3 is 14 amino acids. The sequencing input was blood. V and J are TRBV9 and TRBJ1-2, with TRBD1 matching over 8 bases. This clonotype was sampled from a human donor in good health. In DNA form, the CDR3 reads TGTACCAGCAGCGCAGGACAGGGTAACTATGGCTACACCTTC. This codes for CTSSAGQGNYGYTF.